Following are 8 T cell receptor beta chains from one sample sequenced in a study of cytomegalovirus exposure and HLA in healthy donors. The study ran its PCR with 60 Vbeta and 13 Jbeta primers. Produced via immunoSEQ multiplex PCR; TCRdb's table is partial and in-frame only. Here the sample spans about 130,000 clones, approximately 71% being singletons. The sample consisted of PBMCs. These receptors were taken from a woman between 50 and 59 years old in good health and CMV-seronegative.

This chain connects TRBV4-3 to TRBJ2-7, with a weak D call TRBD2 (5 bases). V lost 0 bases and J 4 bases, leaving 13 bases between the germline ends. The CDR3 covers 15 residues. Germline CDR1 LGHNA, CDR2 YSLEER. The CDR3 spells CASSQESSRSYEQYF. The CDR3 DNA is TGCGCCAGCAGCCAAGAATCTAGCCGGTCATACGAGCAGTACTTC.

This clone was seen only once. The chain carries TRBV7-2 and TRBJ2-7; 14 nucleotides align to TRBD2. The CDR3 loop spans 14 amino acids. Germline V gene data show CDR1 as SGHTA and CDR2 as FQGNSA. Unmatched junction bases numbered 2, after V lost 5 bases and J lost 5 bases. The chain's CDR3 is CASSPGLAGDEQYF. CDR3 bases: TGTGCCAGCAGCCCGGGACTAGCGGGAGACGAGCAGTACTTC.

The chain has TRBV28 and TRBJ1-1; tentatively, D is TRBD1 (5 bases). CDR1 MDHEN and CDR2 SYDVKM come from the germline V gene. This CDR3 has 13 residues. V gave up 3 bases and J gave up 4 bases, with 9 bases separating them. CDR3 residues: CASSFFGGTEAFF. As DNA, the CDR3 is TGTGCCAGCAGTTTTTTCGGGGGCACTGAAGCTTTCTTT.

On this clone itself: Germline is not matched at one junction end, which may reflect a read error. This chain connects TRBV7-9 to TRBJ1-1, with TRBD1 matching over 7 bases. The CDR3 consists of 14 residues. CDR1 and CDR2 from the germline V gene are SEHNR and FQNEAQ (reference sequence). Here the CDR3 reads CASSLAIGGTKAFF. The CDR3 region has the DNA TGTGCCAGCAGCTTAGCGATAGGGGGCACTAAAGCTTTCTTT. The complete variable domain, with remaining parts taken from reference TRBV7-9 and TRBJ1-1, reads DTGVSQNPRHKITKRGQNVTFRCDPISEHNRLYWYRQTLGQGPEFLTYFQNEAQLEKSRLLSDRFSAERPKGSFSTLEIQRTEQGDSAMYLCASSLAIGGTKAFFGQGTRLTVV.

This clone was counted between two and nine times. The CDR3 nucleotides are TGTGCCAGCAGCTTGCGGGAGTATGACACCGGGGAGCTGTTTTTT. This translates into CASSLREYDTGELFF. The chain carries TRBV7-9 and TRBJ2-2, with 7 bases identical to TRBD2. Losses at the gene ends were 3 bases for V and 3 bases for J; bases not matched to a gene: 4. Looked up from germline, CDR1 is SEHNR and CDR2 is FQNEAQ (reference sequence). The CDR3 loop spans 15 amino acids.

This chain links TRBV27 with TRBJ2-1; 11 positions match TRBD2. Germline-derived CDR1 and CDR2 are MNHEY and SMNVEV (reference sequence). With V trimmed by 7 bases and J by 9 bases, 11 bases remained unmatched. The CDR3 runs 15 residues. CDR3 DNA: TGTGCCAGCATAATAGCGGGGGGGCCGTTAACTGAGCAGTTCTTC. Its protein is CASIIAGGPLTEQFF.

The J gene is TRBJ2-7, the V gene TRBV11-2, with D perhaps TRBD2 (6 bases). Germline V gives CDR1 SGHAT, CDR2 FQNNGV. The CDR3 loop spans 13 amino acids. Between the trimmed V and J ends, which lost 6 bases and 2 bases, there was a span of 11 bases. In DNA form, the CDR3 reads TGTGCCAGCAGACCTAGCGAGACCTACGAGCAGTACTTC. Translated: CASRPSETYEQYF.

CDR3 loop: CASSSGLPITDGYTF. The CDR3 nucleotides are TGTGCCAGCAGCTCCGGTTTGCCCATCACGGATGGCTACACCTTC. The chain is built from TRBV7-2 and TRBJ1-2; D not certain. This CDR3 comprises 15 residues. CDR1 is SGHTA, CDR2 FQGNSA, per germline. Between the trimmed V and J ends, which lost 4 bases and 6 bases, there was a span of 18 bases.